This record concerns one T cell receptor beta chain sequence. V was cut by 1 base and J by 6 bases, with 7 bases left in between. Germline V lookup: CDR1 SSHAT, CDR2 FNYEAQ (reference sequence). CDR3 size: 13 residues. This sample was taken from a study of control samples from healthy donors and cancer patients. Repertoires were generated with immunoSEQ multiplex PCR, while TCRdb's copy carries only in-frame clones and drops some. The sample has tens of thousands of clones, 84% seen once. The sequencing input was PBMCs. The chain couples TRBV7-7 to TRBJ2-1, with D uncertain. This sequence originates from a woman in her forties or fifties with lung cancer. For the CDR3, the DNA is TGTGCCAGCAGCTTAGGGCCTGGCAATGAGCAGTTCTTC. It is translated as CASSLGPGNEQFF.